One sample yielded the 3 T cell receptor beta chains listed below, sequenced in a study of T cell responses to AZD1222 COVID-19 vaccine. Sequenced by immunoSEQ multiplex PCR; TCRdb stores in-frame clones only, minus some. Of about 100,000 clones in the sample, 80% to 95% were seen once. The material was peripheral blood, obtained on day 0 of AZD1222 vaccination. The receptors shown here come from an adult in good health.

The chain joins TRBV27 to TRBJ2-7, with TRBD1 matching over 8 bases. Germline CDR1 reads MNHEY; CDR2 reads SMNVEV (reference sequence). There are 13 residues in the CDR3. V was clipped by 5 bases and J by 3 bases; unmatched bases: 3. CDR3 DNA sequence: TGTGCCAGCAGTCCGGGGACAGGCTACGAGCAGTACTTC. It yields the protein CASSPGTGYEQYF.

For the CDR3, the DNA is TGTGCCAGCAGCTCCAACGACAGCACAGATACGCAGTATTTT. This sequence encodes CASSSNDSTDTQYF. This sequence joins TRBV3-1 (or the pseudogene TRBV3-2) and TRBJ2-3; D is undetermined. Trimming removed 5 bases at V and 0 bases at J, with 9 bases between. Germline CDR1 reads LGHDT; CDR2 reads YNNKEL (reference sequence). The CDR3 totals 14 residues.

The genes are TRBV27 and TRBJ2-7, with 7 bases fitting TRBD1. The CDR3 is made up of 15 amino acids. V was pared by 6 bases and J by 0 bases, with 8 bases of the junction left unmatched. Germline V CDR1 and CDR2: MNHEY, SMNVEV (reference sequence). The CDR3 coding sequence is TGTGCCAGCAGATCCTTTACAGGGGCCTCCTACGAGCAGTACTTC. Amino acid sequence: CASRSFTGASYEQYF.